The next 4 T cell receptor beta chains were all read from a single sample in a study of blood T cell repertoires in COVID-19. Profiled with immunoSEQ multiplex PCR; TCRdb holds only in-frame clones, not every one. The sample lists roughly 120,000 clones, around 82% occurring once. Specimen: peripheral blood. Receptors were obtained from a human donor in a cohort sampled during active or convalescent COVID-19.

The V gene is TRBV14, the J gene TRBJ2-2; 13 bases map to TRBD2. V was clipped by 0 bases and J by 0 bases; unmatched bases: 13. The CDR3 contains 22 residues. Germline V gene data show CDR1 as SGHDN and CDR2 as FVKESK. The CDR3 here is CASSQEIPPGLAGIANTGELFF. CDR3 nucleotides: TGTGCCAGCAGCCAAGAGATCCCCCCGGGACTAGCGGGGATCGCGAACACCGGGGAGCTGTTTTTT.

Here the CDR3 DNA reads TGTGCCAGCAGACAACGGACAGGGGGCTTGAGGGAAAAACTGTTTTTT. It translates to CASRQRTGGLREKLFF. This chain links TRBV6-6 with TRBJ1-4; TRBD1 aligns across 11 bases. CDR3 length equals 16 residues. Germline loops: CDR1 MNHNY, CDR2 SVGAGI (reference sequence). V trimming: 6 bases; J trimming: 8 bases; junction bases outside the gene matches: 11.

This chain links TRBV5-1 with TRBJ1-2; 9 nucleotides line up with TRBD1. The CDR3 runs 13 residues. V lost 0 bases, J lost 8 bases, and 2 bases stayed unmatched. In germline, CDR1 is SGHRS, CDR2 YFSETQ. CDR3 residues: CASSLDRGLGYTF. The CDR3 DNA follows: TGCGCCAGCAGCTTGGACAGGGGGCTCGGCTACACCTTC.

In DNA form, the CDR3 reads TGTGCCAGCAGTGATAGGGGGGGCTTCGACGCCACTGAAGCTTTCTTT. It encodes CASSDRGGFDATEAFF. This sequence joins TRBV6-1 and TRBJ1-1; D might be TRBD1 (6 bases). The CDR3 runs 16 residues. V shed 3 bases and J shed 4 bases, with 18 bases lying between them. Germline-derived CDR1 and CDR2 are MNHNS and SASEGT.